The rows below give T cell receptor beta chains drawn from one sample of a study of breast tumors, draining lymph nodes, adjacent tissues. TCRdb processed the multiplex PCR reads anew with MiXCR; each CDR3 protein has one entry. This sample yields 140,000 to 150,000 distinct CDR3 sequences, of which 30% to 35% are seen a single time; less than 2.5% belongs to the top ten. The sequenced sample consisted of axillary lymph node tissue. The receptor source for this set is a female donor with breast cancer. Some clones in this sample may be carry-over from other donors' samples. The CDR3 runs from the conserved cysteine through the conserved F or W.

V: TRBV19; length: 16; J: TRBJ2-2; CDR3: CASNSQDTARTGELFF
V: TRBV15; length: 15; J: TRBJ1-4; CDR3: CATSRQGISNEKLFF
V: TRBV24-1; length: 13; J: TRBJ2-1; CDR3: CATSALGDNEQFF
V: TRBV20-1; length: 10; J: TRBJ1-2; CDR3: CSARDNGYTF
V: TRBV27; length: 15; J: TRBJ1-4; CDR3: CASSSQGRTNEKLFF
V: TRBV3-1; length: 14; J: TRBJ1-4; CDR3: CASSKGETNEKLFF
V: TRBV20-1; length: 15; J: TRBJ2-1; CDR3: CSARVGGGWHNEQFF
V: TRBV15; length: 15; J: TRBJ1-3; CDR3: CATSRDRGTGNTIYF
V: TRBV6-5; length: 15; J: TRBJ1-2; CDR3: CASSLSGVFLSGYTF
V: TRBV7-2; length: 16; J: TRBJ2-2; CDR3: CASSLGPERPTGELFF
V: TRBV30; length: 11; J: TRBJ2-5; CDR3: CAWSKRGTQYF
V: TRBV20-1; length: 13; J: TRBJ2-1; CDR3: CSAWIGVDNEQFF
V: TRBV7-8; length: 16; J: TRBJ1-2; CDR3: CASSSAPTGGNYGYTF
V: TRBV3-1; length: 13; J: TRBJ2-3; CDR3: CASSHPSRTGQYF
V: TRBV20-1; length: 14; J: TRBJ2-5; CDR3: CSAPNQGAEETQYF
V: TRBV7-9; length: 17; J: TRBJ2-1; CDR3: CASSLTGFAYIRNEQFF
V: TRBV29-1; length: 11; J: TRBJ1-2; CDR3: CSVGTEYGYTF
V: TRBV20-1; length: 15; J: TRBJ2-2; CDR3: CSATRRGGMTGELFF
V: TRBV28; length: 14; J: TRBJ1-5; CDR3: CASSLYRRGQPQHF
V: TRBV6-6; length: 16; J: TRBJ2-2; CDR3: CASEKDREWNTGELFF
V: TRBV2; length: 13; J: TRBJ2-7; CDR3: CASRGDQGYEQYF
V: TRBV7-2; length: 15; J: TRBJ2-1; CDR3: CASSLQLAGGGMQFF
V: TRBV7-8; length: 14; J: TRBJ1-2; CDR3: CASSLGGEGGGYTF
V: TRBV29-1; length: 12; J: TRBJ1-2; CDR3: CSSETGSYGYTF
V: TRBV7-3; length: 15; J: TRBJ1-2; CDR3: CASSLTVGQHYGYPF
V: TRBV15; length: 16; J: TRBJ1-3; CDR3: CATSSRPRETGNTIYF
V: TRBV6-5; length: 13; J: TRBJ2-2; CDR3: CASSTGNTGELFF
V: TRBV19; length: 16; J: TRBJ2-3; CDR3: CASSGGTVQGADTQYF
V: TRBV27; length: 14; J: TRBJ1-1; CDR3: CASSSYQRGSEAFF
V: TRBV11-3; length: 17; J: TRBJ2-1; CDR3: CASSPLQGAPSYNEQFF
V: TRBV6-6; length: 15; J: TRBJ2-2; CDR3: CASRPRWANTGELFF
V: TRBV20-1; length: 14; J: TRBJ2-4; CDR3: CSARDRTGGAVQYF
V: TRBV19; length: 16; J: TRBJ1-2; CDR3: CASSKEISTQGGGYTF
V: TRBV5-5; length: 16; J: TRBJ1-4; CDR3: CASSDPLDRANEKLFF
V: TRBV7-3; length: 16; J: TRBJ1-6; CDR3: CASSLGDRGTNSPLHF